This entry lists 18 T cell receptor beta chains sequenced from one sample in a study of cytomegalovirus exposure and HLA in healthy donors. Primers included in the PCR were 60 Vbeta and 13 Jbeta primers. This table comes from immunoSEQ multiplex PCR, and its TCRdb copy is limited to in-frame clones, with some not included. The table records about 170,000 clones, around 85% of them present only once. The sequencing sample was made of PBMCs. Source of these receptors: a boy between 2 and 10 years old in good health and CMV-seronegative.

The rearrangement links TRBV6-6 to TRBJ1-4; no clear D gene. The CDR3 has 13 residues. Deletions cut 3 bases from V and 2 bases from J, with 4 bases between. CDR1 is MNHNY, CDR2 SVGAGI, per germline (reference sequence). The CDR3 bases are TGTGCCAGCAGTTATCTGACTAATGAAAAACTGTTTTTT. Translated: CASSYLTNEKLFF.

This clone was observed a single time. The V and J genes are TRBV5-5 and TRBJ2-5, with 12 bases that match TRBD1. Germline CDR1 and CDR2: SGHKS and YYEKEE (reference sequence). V shed 4 bases, J shed 5 bases, and the junction held 15 bases outside the gene matches. This CDR3 region has 18 residues. This chain's CDR3 is CASSPGTGGLLSWETQYF. CDR3 sequence (DNA): TGTGCCAGCAGCCCAGGGACAGGGGGCCTCCTTTCTTGGGAGACCCAGTACTTC.

The chain links TRBV7-9 to TRBJ2-7, with TRBD1 identical over 9 bases. There are 15 residues in the CDR3. The V gene's germline CDR1 is SEHNR and CDR2 FQNEAQ (reference sequence). V trimming: 3 bases; J trimming: 3 bases; junction bases outside the gene matches: 6. The CDR3 DNA sequence: TGTGCCAGCAGCTTGGGGACAGGGTCTCTCTACGAGCAGTACTTC. Translation gives CASSLGTGSLYEQYF.

The V and J genes are TRBV7-8 and TRBJ2-5, with D possibly being TRBD2 (6 bases). V was pared by 0 bases and J by 3 bases, with 14 bases between. Germline V gene sequence: CDR1 SGHVS, CDR2 FQNEAQ. The CDR3 has 16 residues. In DNA form, the CDR3 reads TGTGCCAGCAGCTTAGCGCGGGCCGGGGGTGAAGAGACCCAGTACTTC. This encodes CASSLARAGGEETQYF.

The chain uses TRBV5-4 and TRBJ1-5; D gene uncertain. The CDR3 consists of 13 residues. CDR1 and CDR2 (germline): SGHNT, YYREEE (reference sequence). V gave up 4 bases and J gave up 4 bases, with 9 bases separating them. The CDR3 sequence is CASSNSGNQPQHF. The CDR3 region has the DNA TGTGCCAGCAGCAACAGTGGGAATCAGCCCCAGCATTTT. Combining the CDR3 with reference TRBV5-4 and TRBJ1-5 gives the whole variable domain ETGVTQSPTHLIKTRGQQVTLRCSSQSGHNTVSWYQQALGQGPQFIFQYYREEENGRGNFPPRFSGLQFPNYSSELNVNALELDDSALYLCASSNSGNQPQHFGDGTRLSIL.

The J gene is TRBJ2-7, the V gene TRBV6-5, with TRBD2 matching over 10 bases. The CDR3 is 12 residues long. V shed 5 bases and J 6 bases; nucleotides not matched to a gene: 1. Germline V gene data show CDR1 as MNHEY and CDR2 as SVGAGI. CDR3 nucleotide sequence: TGTGCCAGCAGTCAGCGGGGGGGCGAGCAGTACGTC. Its protein product is CASSQRGGEQYV.

This clone was detected only a few times. The chain recombines TRBV4-1 with TRBJ2-5, with TRBD2 matching over 9 bases. Germline assignment: CDR1 MGHRA and CDR2 YSYEKL. This CDR3 has 16 residues. Unmatched junction bases numbered 7, after V lost 0 bases and J lost 5 bases. The chain's CDR3 is CASSQEGGGGAETQYF. CDR3 nucleotide sequence: TGCGCCAGCAGCCAAGAAGGTGGCGGGGGGGCCGAGACCCAGTACTTC.

J is TRBJ1-2 and V is TRBV7-9; no clear D. The germline CDR1 and CDR2 sequences are SEHNR and FQNEAQ (reference sequence). V lost 0 bases and J lost 2, with 19 bases in between. The CDR3 spans 18 residues. CDR3: CASSLAREATWTNYGYTF. The CDR3 coding sequence is TGTGCCAGCAGCTTAGCGCGGGAGGCCACCTGGACCAACTATGGCTACACCTTC.

V is TRBV4-1 and J is TRBJ2-5; D not certain. Germline CDR1 reads MGHRA; CDR2 reads YSYEKL. V gave up 2 bases and J gave up 2 bases, with 9 bases separating them. CDR3 size: 14 residues. CDR3 region: CASSQTVYQETQYF. The CDR3 nucleotides read TGCGCCAGCAGCCAAACGGTCTATCAAGAGACCCAGTACTTC.

This chain joins TRBV27 and TRBJ1-4, with 9 positions matching TRBD1. Germline CDR1 MNHEY, CDR2 SMNVEV (reference sequence). Trimming removed 3 bases from V and 5 bases from J; junction bases left unmatched: 7. This CDR3 contains 16 residues. CDR3 coding DNA: TGTGCCAGCAGTTTCGGACAGGGGCTCCCAAATGAAAAACTGTTTTTT. Amino acid sequence: CASSFGQGLPNEKLFF.

V and J are TRBV5-6 and TRBJ2-1, with 9 bases matching TRBD1. The CDR3 totals 15 residues. The germline V gene has CDR1 SGHDT and CDR2 YYEEEE. After removal of 4 bases from V and 7 bases from J, the junction contained 9 bases not matched to a gene. The CDR3 region is CASSLPGQGLNEQFF. The CDR3 DNA reads TGTGCCAGCAGCCTTCCAGGACAGGGGCTGAATGAGCAGTTCTTC.

The rearrangement joins TRBV2 to TRBJ1-3; D unclear. V gave up 6 bases and J gave up 4 bases, with 4 bases separating them. CDR1 and CDR2 from the germline V gene are SNHLY and FYNNEI. The CDR3 is 11 residues long. The CDR3 DNA sequence: TGTGCCAGCAGCGGGGGAAACACCATATATTTT. It encodes CASSGGNTIYF.

This clone was observed a single time. The chain carries TRBV7-7 and TRBJ2-5; the match to TRBD1 covers 11 bases. V trimming: 3 bases; J trimming: 5 bases; junction bases outside the gene matches: 8. CDR3 length: 16 amino acids. CDR1 and CDR2 from the germline V gene are SSHAT and FNYEAQ (reference sequence). The CDR3 DNA follows: TGTGCCAGCAGCTTGGGGGACAGGGGGAGTGAGGAGACCCAGTACTTC. Residues: CASSLGDRGSEETQYF. The whole variable domain, remainder taken from reference TRBV7-7 and TRBJ2-5, is GAGVSQSPRYKVTKRGQDVTLRCDPISSHATLYWYQQALGQGPEFLTYFNYEAQPDKSGLPSDRFSAERPEGSISTLTIQRTEQRDSAMYRCASSLGDRGSEETQYFGPGTRLLVL.

The J gene is TRBJ1-2, the V gene TRBV27; 7 nucleotides match TRBD1. Germline trimming cut 10 bases from V and 7 bases from J; bases unmatched to any gene: 6. The V gene's germline CDR1 is MNHEY and CDR2 SMNVEV (reference sequence). The CDR3 runs 11 residues. The CDR3 DNA is TGTGCCACCCAGACAGGGACTGGCTACACCTTC. Its protein product is CATQTGTGYTF.

The rearrangement links TRBV11-2 to TRBJ2-3, with 10 bases that match TRBD2. The CDR3 runs 18 residues. CDR1 is SGHAT, CDR2 FQNNGV, per germline. The V gene end was trimmed by 4 bases and the J gene end by 0 bases; junction bases not matched to a gene: 10. The CDR3 DNA reads as TGTGCCAGCAGCTCCACTCCGCTAGCGGGGGTAAGCACAGATACGCAGTATTTT. As protein: CASSSTPLAGVSTDTQYF.

CDR3 region: CASSHFDFRGQGEETQYF. CDR3 coding DNA: TGTGCCAGCAGCCACTTCGATTTCAGGGGGCAGGGGGAAGAGACCCAGTACTTC. The chain combines TRBV13 with TRBJ2-5; 8 bases match TRBD1. Germline CDR1 is PRHDT and CDR2 is FYEKMQ (reference sequence). This CDR3 region has 18 residues. The J segment lost 3 bases and the V segment lost 5 bases, leaving 17 bases of the junction unmatched.

This sequence joins TRBV10-2 and TRBJ1-4; TRBD1 might be the D (6 bases). The V end was cut by 3 bases, the J end by 0 bases, with 26 bases between. The CDR3 is 21 residues long. Germline assignment: CDR1 WSHSY and CDR2 SAAADI. This chain's CDR3 is CASSDLETGTLPFPTNEKLFF. The CDR3 DNA reads as TGCGCCAGCAGTGATTTGGAGACCGGGACACTACCATTTCCAACTAATGAAAAACTGTTTTTT.

This clone has only a few counts. V and J are TRBV19 and TRBJ2-1; 8 bases line up with TRBD1. The length of the CDR3 is 14 residues. In germline, CDR1 is LNHDA, CDR2 SQIVND (reference sequence). V lost 8 bases to trimming and J lost 1 base; unmatched junction nucleotides: 4. The CDR3 DNA sequence: TGTGCCAGTCGTCGGGACAGGTCCTACAATGAGCAGTTCTTC. It encodes CASRRDRSYNEQFF.